This TCR beta chain was observed in a study of T cell responses to AZD1222 COVID-19 vaccine. V lost 2 bases and J lost 4, with 5 bases in between. Germline lookup yields CDR1 SGHRS and CDR2 YFSETQ. This CDR3 is built from 12 residues. Turning to this clone: Its antigen remains unidentified.

Overall study results and limits: There were repertoire samples only from the period after the peak T cell response. Unmutated variant regions are reportedly the target of nearly half of TCRs that are spike-specific.

Clones were sequenced by immunoSEQ multiplex PCR, and TCRdb holds only the in-frame ones, with some missing. This table has around 130,000 clones, 88% appearing once. Sequenced material: peripheral blood, taken 28 days after the second AZD1222 dose. The source is an adult who received the AZD1222 COVID-19 vaccine. The chain is built from TRBV5-1 and TRBJ2-3; D uncertain. CDR3 region: CASSFVADTQYF. CDR3 coding DNA: TGCGCCAGCAGCTTTGTAGCAGATACGCAGTATTTT.